One and the same sample provided the 32 T cell receptor beta chains below, sequenced in a study of blood T cell repertoires in COVID-19. Method: immunoSEQ multiplex PCR; TCRdb's copy keeps in-frame clones and lacks some. Altogether fewer than 350,000 clones are present, around 90% being singletons, with the ten largest covering 1.7%. What was sequenced was PBMCs or T cells enriched from blood (not recorded which). The source of these receptors is a woman between 18 and 29 years old with acute COVID-19.

The chain combines TRBV6-2 or TRBV6-3 with TRBJ2-7; D uncertain. Deletions cut 5 bases from V and 0 bases from J, with 8 bases between. CDR3 length equals 13 residues. Germline V gives CDR1 MNHEY, CDR2 SVGEGT. In nucleotides, the CDR3 is TGTGCCAGCAGTCAGGTCAACTCCTACGAGCAGTACTTC. This translates into CASSQVNSYEQYF.

This clone appeared once. This chain joins TRBV5-6 and TRBJ1-2; D gene uncertain. Per germline, CDR1 SGHDT and CDR2 YYEEEE. V was pared by 2 bases and J by 1 base, with 9 bases between. This CDR3 has 14 amino acids. CDR3 in amino acids: CASSFVTINYGYTF. CDR3 nucleotides: TGTGCCAGCAGCTTTGTGACAATTAACTATGGCTACACCTTC.

The rearrangement joins TRBV3-1 (or the pseudogene TRBV3-2) to TRBJ1-1, with 7 nucleotides matching TRBD1. The V segment lost 11 bases and the J segment 4 bases; nucleotides outside the gene matches: 7. Germline CDR1 LGHDT, CDR2 YNNKEL (reference sequence). CDR3 length equals 12 residues. The CDR3 sequence is CASRDRFTEAFF. The CDR3 bases are TGTGCCTCTCGGGACAGATTCACTGAAGCTTTCTTT.

The rearrangement uses TRBV6-6 and TRBJ1-6, with unresolved D. The V end lost 6 bases, the J end lost 6 bases, and 6 bases lay between the germline ends. CDR3 length: 12 residues. CDR1 and CDR2 from the germline V gene are MNHNY and SVGAGI (reference sequence). CDR3 loop: CASSNTNSPLHF. Written as DNA, the CDR3 is TGTGCCAGCAGCAACACTAATTCACCCCTCCACTTT.

V is TRBV25-1 and J is TRBJ2-1, with 9 nucleotides matching TRBD2. J gave up 7 bases and V 10 bases, and 14 bases lay outside the gene matches. Germline V gene sequence: CDR1 MGHDK, CDR2 SYGVNS. The CDR3 runs 15 residues. DNA for the CDR3: TGTGCCACCAGCCTGGCGGGAGGGCCGGAAAATGAGCAGTTCTTC. It translates to CATSLAGGPENEQFF. Using reference TRBV25-1 and TRBJ2-1 for the parts outside the CDR3, the full variable domain is EADIYQTPRYLVIGTGKKITLECSQTMGHDKMYWYQQDPGMELHLIHYSYGVNSTEKGDLSSESTVSRIRTEHFPLTLESARPSHTSQYLCATSLAGGPENEQFFGPGTRLTVL.

The rearrangement links TRBV7-8 to TRBJ2-1, with 7 bases aligning to TRBD1. The CDR3 contains 19 residues. Losses at the gene ends were 2 bases for V and 4 bases for J; bases not matched to a gene: 17. Germline CDR1 SGHVS, CDR2 FQNEAQ. CDR3 region: CASSLRIKQGMSGYNEQFF. The CDR3 DNA reads as TGTGCCAGCAGCTTACGGATTAAACAGGGGATGAGTGGGTACAATGAGCAGTTCTTC.

The CDR3 here is CASSPLLGASGNTIYF. Written as DNA, the CDR3 is TGTGCCAGCAGCCCTCTGTTAGGGGCCTCTGGAAACACCATATATTTT. The V call is TRBV11-2, the J call TRBJ1-3, with D maybe TRBD1 (5 bases). Germline lookup yields CDR1 SGHAT and CDR2 FQNNGV. The V and J ends lost 5 bases and 0 bases respectively, with 14 bases between them. The CDR3 loop spans 16 amino acids. Full variable domain (rest looked up from reference TRBV11-2 and TRBJ1-3): EAGVAQSPRYKIIEKRQSVAFWCNPISGHATLYWYQQILGQGPKLLIQFQNNGVVDDSQLPKDRFSAERLKGVDSTLKIQPAKLEDSAVYLCASSPLLGASGNTIYFGEGSWLTVV.

V is TRBV19 and J is TRBJ1-1, with D possibly TRBD1 on 5 matching bases. Germline V gene data show CDR1 as LNHDA and CDR2 as SQIVND (reference sequence). V lost 4 bases to trimming and J lost 0 bases, with 6 bases between them. The CDR3 length is 13 residues. CDR3 sequence reads: CASSRTMNTEAFF. Written as DNA, the CDR3 is TGTGCCAGTAGTAGGACAATGAACACTGAAGCTTTCTTT. Full variable domain (rest looked up from reference TRBV19 and TRBJ1-1): DGGITQSPKYLFRKEGQNVTLSCEQNLNHDAMYWYRQDPGQGLRLIYYSQIVNDFQKGDIAEGYSVSREKKESFPLTVTSAQKNPTAFYLCASSRTMNTEAFFGQGTRLTVV.

The chain carries TRBV6-5 and TRBJ1-2; a weak D match, TRBD1 (5 bases). Germline V gene sequence: CDR1 MNHEY, CDR2 SVGAGI. The CDR3 has 12 amino acids. V was cut by 5 bases and J by 2 bases, with 6 bases left in between. CDR3 sequence reads: CASSRQNYGYTF. The CDR3 DNA reads TGTGCCAGCAGTCGACAGAACTATGGCTACACCTTC.

The chain combines TRBV29-1 with TRBJ1-1, with 8 bases aligning to TRBD1. CDR3 length: 13 amino acids. Germline CDR1 is SQVTM and CDR2 is ANQGSEA. J lost 0 bases, V lost 6 bases, and 3 bases had no gene match. In DNA, the CDR3 is TGCAGCGTCAGGACAGGGATGAACACTGAAGCTTTCTTT. This gives the protein CSVRTGMNTEAFF.

The chain combines TRBV7-2 with TRBJ1-1; TRBD1 is a possible D gene (6 bases). V dropped 1 base and J dropped 11 bases, with 20 bases sitting between them. The CDR3 has 15 residues. CDR1 and CDR2 (germline): SGHTA, FQGNSA. CDR3 nucleotide sequence: TGTGCCAGCAGCTTAGATACGGCTAATACGAGGGGGGCTTTCTTT. This translates into CASSLDTANTRGAFF.

The rearrangement uses TRBV24-1 and TRBJ2-5, with 10 positions matching TRBD2. V was pared by 4 bases and J by 5 bases, with 3 bases of the junction left unmatched. Looked up from germline, CDR1 is KGHDR and CDR2 is SFDVKD. The CDR3 sequence is 14 residues long. The CDR3 DNA follows: TGTGCCACCAGTGAAAGCGGGGGGGACGAGACCCAGTACTTC. Amino acid sequence: CATSESGGDETQYF.

The chain employs TRBV5-6 and TRBJ1-4; no reliable D call. The CDR3 is 11 residues long. Trimming stripped 5 bases from V and 6 bases from J, with 5 bases between. The germline V gene has CDR1 SGHDT and CDR2 YYEEEE. The CDR3 bases are TGTGCCAGCAGTCGTGATGAAAAACTGTTTTTT. Its translation: CASSRDEKLFF.

This clone was counted a few times. The chain employs TRBV5-1 and TRBJ2-1; D possibly corresponds to TRBD2 (5 bases). The CDR3 runs to 14 residues. The V gene's germline CDR1 is SGHRS and CDR2 YFSETQ. V was cut by 0 bases and J by 5 bases, with 9 bases left in between. The CDR3 protein is CASSLGTFNNEQFF. The CDR3 DNA sequence: TGCGCCAGCAGCTTGGGGACTTTTAACAATGAGCAGTTCTTC.

This sequence joins TRBV30 and TRBJ1-4; D gene uncertain. The germline V gene encodes CDR1 GTSNPN and CDR2 SVGIG (reference sequence). There are 13 residues in the CDR3. Trimming cost V 2 bases and J 5 bases, with 9 bases left between them. This CDR3 is CAWSLQSNEKLFF. CDR3 in DNA: TGTGCCTGGAGTTTGCAGTCGAATGAAAAACTGTTTTTT.

J is TRBJ2-7 and V is TRBV5-4; TRBD2 matches at 11 bases. The CDR3 spans 17 residues. Germline values: CDR1 SGHNT, CDR2 YYREEE (reference sequence). Losses at the gene ends were 4 bases for V and 0 bases for J; bases not matched to a gene: 9. The CDR3 DNA sequence: TGTGCCAGCAGCCCAGGGACTAGCGGCTACCTCTCCTACGAGCAGTACTTC. This gives the protein CASSPGTSGYLSYEQYF.

The genes are TRBV27 and TRBJ1-2; tentatively, D is TRBD1 (6 bases). With 3 bases removed from V and 7 bases from J, the gap between germline ends came to 12 bases. In germline, CDR1 is MNHEY, CDR2 SMNVEV (reference sequence). The CDR3 is 13 amino acids. This CDR3 is CASSFRAGAGYTF. CDR3 DNA sequence: TGTGCCAGCAGTTTCAGGGCAGGGGCTGGCTACACCTTC.

The chain carries TRBV7-2 and TRBJ2-1, with 10 bases matching TRBD2. Germline values: CDR1 SGHTA, CDR2 FQGNSA. The V segment lost 4 bases and the J segment 5 bases; nucleotides outside the gene matches: 8. This CDR3 is built from 16 residues. The CDR3 loop is CASSSQGLAENNEQFF. CDR3 DNA: TGTGCCAGCAGCTCACAAGGACTAGCGGAGAACAATGAGCAGTTCTTC. Full variable domain (remainder filled in from reference TRBV7-2 and TRBJ2-1): GAGVSQSPSNKVTEKGKDVELRCDPISGHTALYWYRQSLGQGLEFLIYFQGNSAPDKSGLPSDRFSAERTGGSVSTLTIQRTQQEDSAVYLCASSSQGLAENNEQFFGPGTRLTVL.

The chain employs TRBV11-3 and TRBJ2-7; 9 bases are shared with TRBD2. J gave up 4 bases and V 8 bases, and 12 bases lay outside the gene matches. Germline V lookup: CDR1 SGHNT, CDR2 YENEEA. This CDR3 spans 15 amino acids. The CDR3 is CASPRLAEHPYEQYF. DNA of the CDR3: TGTGCCAGCCCAAGACTAGCGGAGCATCCATACGAGCAGTACTTC.

The rearrangement uses TRBV11-2 and TRBJ2-7, with 8 bases fitting TRBD1. The CDR3 extends over 15 amino acids. Germline-derived CDR1 and CDR2 are SGHAT and FQNNGV. Losses at the gene ends were 1 base for V and 2 bases for J; bases not matched to a gene: 4. Written as DNA, the CDR3 is TGTGCCAGCAGCTTAGTTGGGACAGGAACCTACGAGCAGTACTTC. Its translation is CASSLVGTGTYEQYF. Filled out from reference TRBV11-2 and TRBJ2-7, the complete variable domain reads EAGVAQSPRYKIIEKRQSVAFWCNPISGHATLYWYQQILGQGPKLLIQFQNNGVVDDSQLPKDRFSAERLKGVDSTLKIQPAKLEDSAVYLCASSLVGTGTYEQYFGPGTRLTVT.

The chain joins TRBV11-2 to TRBJ1-4; 8 positions agree with TRBD1. V lost 5 bases and J lost 8; bases outside the gene matches: 7. The CDR3 has 14 amino acids. Germline CDR1 and CDR2: SGHAT and FQNNGV. The CDR3 DNA reads TGTGCCAGCAGCCCCATACAGGGGGGCGAAAAACTGTTTTTT. It translates to CASSPIQGGEKLFF.

In DNA, the CDR3 is TGTGCCTGGAGTTCCGATTCGGTCACGGGGACAGATACGCAGTATTTT. Protein: CAWSSDSVTGTDTQYF. The genes are TRBV30 and TRBJ2-3; TRBD2 might be the D (5 bases). Trimming removed 2 bases from V and 3 bases from J, with 18 bases in between. Germline-derived CDR1 and CDR2 are GTSNPN and SVGIG (reference sequence). The CDR3 runs 16 residues.

The chain is built from TRBV28 and TRBJ2-5, with D maybe TRBD2 (6 bases). CDR3 length equals 12 residues. The germline V gene has CDR1 MDHEN and CDR2 SYDVKM. Trimming pared 9 bases from V and 5 bases from J, leaving 13 bases between. The CDR3 DNA sequence: TGTGCCAGTCGTGGGGGGTGGGAGACCCAGTACTTC. Encoded protein: CASRGGWETQYF.

V and J are TRBV6-2 or TRBV6-3 and TRBJ2-2; a weak D match, TRBD2 (6 bases). The CDR3 loop spans 15 amino acids. Germline CDR1 and CDR2: MNHEY and SVGEGT. V gave up 4 bases and J gave up 5 bases, with 14 bases separating them. The CDR3 loop reads CASSSGAAGTGELFF. As DNA, the CDR3 is TGTGCCAGCAGTTCGGGAGCGGCGGGGACCGGGGAGCTGTTTTTT.

The chain uses TRBV30 and TRBJ2-2; 7 positions match TRBD2. The V gene end was trimmed by 0 bases and the J gene end by 3 bases; junction bases not matched to a gene: 16. Germline CDR1 reads GTSNPN; CDR2 reads SVGIG (reference sequence). The CDR3 is 19 residues long. In DNA, the CDR3 is TGTGCCTGGAGTGTAATGGGAACTAGGACTAGTCGGGACACCGGGGAGCTGTTTTTT. This encodes CAWSVMGTRTSRDTGELFF.

The V call is TRBV6-1, the J call TRBJ2-1; D is perhaps TRBD2 (6 bases). CDR1 is MNHNS and CDR2 is SASEGT in the germline V gene. The length of the CDR3 is 14 residues. The V end was cut by 2 bases, the J end by 6 bases, with 11 bases between. In DNA, the CDR3 is TGTGCCAGCAGTGAACCCCCGGGAGCCAATGAGCAGTTCTTC. Protein: CASSEPPGANEQFF.

V gene TRBV27 combines with J gene TRBJ2-7; D gene uncertain. Looked up from germline, CDR1 is MNHEY and CDR2 is SMNVEV (reference sequence). The V end lost 4 bases, the J end lost 2 bases, and 12 bases lay between the germline ends. The CDR3 is 14 amino acids. The CDR3 bases are TGTGCCAGCAGTTATGATACAGCCACCTACGAGCAGTACTTC. Translating gives CASSYDTATYEQYF.

The rearrangement uses TRBV11-2 and TRBJ2-5; 7 bases fit TRBD1. Germline V lookup: CDR1 SGHAT, CDR2 FQNNGV. The V and J ends lost 5 bases and 3 bases, in that order; junction bases with no gene match: 6. There are 14 residues in the CDR3. Here the CDR3 DNA reads TGTGCCAGCAGCAAAGGGGGCCAGGAAGAGACCCAGTACTTC. This codes for CASSKGGQEETQYF.

This sequence joins TRBV3-1 (or the pseudogene TRBV3-2) and TRBJ1-2; 9 nucleotides line up with TRBD1. V dropped 6 bases and J dropped 3; count of bases not matched to a gene: 5. Germline assignment: CDR1 LGHDT and CDR2 YNNKEL (reference sequence). The CDR3 has 14 residues. CDR3: CASRSTGGYYGYTF. The DNA of the CDR3 is TGTGCCAGCAGGTCGACAGGGGGATACTATGGCTACACCTTC.

This clone has just one count. V is TRBV5-1 and J is TRBJ2-7; 9 bases fit TRBD2. Germline V gene lookup returns CDR1 SGHRS and CDR2 YFSETQ. V lost 0 bases, J lost 7 bases, and 8 bases stayed unmatched. The CDR3 is 15 residues long. The CDR3 is CASSLVGLADREQYF. Here the CDR3 DNA reads TGCGCCAGCAGCTTGGTGGGACTAGCAGACCGGGAGCAGTACTTC.

The chain employs TRBV15 and TRBJ1-5; D is possibly TRBD1 (6 bases). V lost 0 bases and J lost 0, with 18 bases in between. This CDR3 comprises 19 residues. CDR1 is LNHNV, CDR2 YYDKDF, per germline (reference sequence). CDR3 protein: CATSRDDLKGEDSNQPQHF. In nucleotides, the CDR3 is TGTGCCACCAGCAGAGATGATTTAAAGGGGGAAGATAGCAATCAGCCCCAGCATTTT.

The rearrangement uses TRBV11-2 and TRBJ2-7, with 7 positions matching TRBD1. Germline V gene data show CDR1 as SGHAT and CDR2 as FQNNGV. The V gene end was trimmed by 4 bases and the J gene end by 6 bases; junction bases not matched to a gene: 15. This CDR3 spans 16 amino acids. CDR3 DNA sequence: TGTGCCAGCAGCTCACGTACCGGGACAGTTCCGGGCGAGCAGTACTTC. The encoded protein is CASSSRTGTVPGEQYF.